These 7 T cell receptor beta chains were sequenced from one sample in a study of blood T cells in healthy people across ages (dated by TCRdb to about 2015). Library preparation was by 5' RACE. The data were produced on an Illumina HiSeq 2500. A second 7 to 11 cycle PCR used a sample-barcoded 5' primer and a J-beta primer mix. TCRdb redid the processing of the public reads, applying fastp at Q25 and MiXCR, and retained in-frame beta chains. CDR3 protein duplicates are merged, each entry listing the most common genes and DNA. Here the sample has fewer than 750,000 distinct CDR3 sequences; 40% to 50% occur a single time. The ten largest clonotypes hold around 23% of the sample. The sample taken for sequencing was blood. The receptors shown here come from a man older than 75 in good health.

In its sample, this clonotype was seen a few times. This chain uses TRBV7-9 with TRBJ1-2; D unresolved. The CDR3 consists of 16 residues. Germline CDR1 SEHNR, CDR2 FQNEAQ (reference sequence). Trimming removed 0 bases from V and 5 bases from J, with 16 bases in between. The CDR3 reads CASSLAGLGAVYGYTF. CDR3 DNA sequence: TGTGCCAGCAGCTTAGCAGGACTTGGTGCAGTATATGGCTACACCTTC.

This CDR3 is CSARTRGGADTQYF. The DNA for the CDR3 is TGCAGTGCAAGGACAAGGGGAGGGGCAGATACGCAGTATTTT. The V call is TRBV20-1, the J call TRBJ2-3; 7 bases align to TRBD2. The CDR3 extends over 14 amino acids. The germline gives CDR1 DFQATT, CDR2 SNEGSKA (reference sequence). Losses at the gene ends were 6 bases for V and 4 bases for J; bases not matched to a gene: 10.

The table lists this clonotype with many counts. V gene TRBV6-5 combines with J gene TRBJ2-7; D is unclear. CDR1 and CDR2 from the germline V gene are MNHEY and SVGAGI. Trimming shortened V by 5 bases and J by 0 bases, and 11 bases separated the two germline ends. The CDR3 sequence is 14 residues long. DNA for the CDR3: TGTGCCAGCAGTCTCCAGACGGCCTCCTACGAGCAGTACTTC. Amino acid sequence: CASSLQTASYEQYF.

The chain recombines TRBV4-3 with TRBJ2-3; D perhaps matches TRBD2 (5 bases). Germline CDR1 reads LGHNA; CDR2 reads YSLEER. The CDR3 runs to 16 residues. The V end lost 0 bases, the J end lost 5 bases, and 15 bases lay between the germline ends. The CDR3 DNA follows: TGCGCCAGCAGCCAAGAGCCAGCGGACCCCAGAGATACGCAGTATTTT. Residues: CASSQEPADPRDTQYF.

V gene TRBV20-1 combines with J gene TRBJ2-3; the D gene could be TRBD1 or TRBD2 (5 bases each). V lost 5 bases to trimming and J lost 2 bases, with 8 bases between them. Germline V gene sequence: CDR1 DFQATT, CDR2 SNEGSKA (reference sequence). This CDR3 contains 12 residues. CDR3 in amino acids: CSAPGPTDTQYF. The CDR3 DNA reads as TGCAGTGCTCCGGGACCCACAGATACGCAGTATTTT.

The genes are TRBV5-1 and TRBJ1-2, with D possibly TRBD1 on 5 matching bases. The CDR3 extends over 14 amino acids. CDR1 and CDR2 from the germline V gene are SGHRS and YFSETQ. Trimming left V 4 bases short and J 7 bases short, with 17 bases between. CDR3 in DNA: TGCGCCAGCAGCGTGGTCCAGGGCTGGGGTGGCTACACCTTC. This encodes CASSVVQGWGGYTF.

The chain employs TRBV7-2 and TRBJ2-1, with D perhaps TRBD1 (6 bases). The V gene's germline CDR1 is SGHTA and CDR2 FQGNSA. The CDR3 has 16 residues. Trimming pared 5 bases from V and 5 bases from J, leaving 19 bases between. CDR3: CASSLARGWGHNEQFF. The CDR3 nucleotides read TGTGCCAGCAGCCTCGCAAGAGGGTGGGGGCACAATGAGCAGTTCTTC.